These T cell receptor beta chains were read from a single sample in a study of cytomegalovirus exposure and HLA in healthy donors. Clones were sequenced by immunoSEQ multiplex PCR, and TCRdb holds only the in-frame ones, with some missing. The repertoire includes 250,000 to 350,000 clones, around 90% of them detected once, and 1% to 1.5% sits in the top ten. The sequencing input was PBMCs. The origin of the receptors is a woman in her 30s in good health and CMV-seropositive. The CDR3 runs from the conserved cysteine through the conserved F or W. A D gene is named only where the DNA matches it firmly. Some rows mark clone size as missing; the rest say once, few, many or name a class of expanded clone.

clone_size: .
d_call: TRBD1
v_call: TRBV2
j_call: TRBJ1-5
cdr3_aa: CASSFQWQGGIQPQHF
cdr3_nt: TGTGCCAGCAGTTTTCAGTGGCAGGGGGGAATTCAGCCCCAGCATTTT

clone_size: .
d_call: TRBD1
v_call: TRBV5-6
j_call: TRBJ2-7
cdr3_aa: CASLGDRDYEQYF
cdr3_nt: TGTGCCAGTCTTGGAGACAGGGACTACGAGCAGTACTTC

clone_size: .
d_call: .
v_call: TRBV6-5
j_call: TRBJ1-2
cdr3_aa: CASSYGGEAGYTF
cdr3_nt: TGTGCCAGCAGTTACGGCGGGGAGGCTGGCTACACCTTC

clone_size: .
d_call: .
v_call: TRBV6-1
j_call: TRBJ2-5
cdr3_aa: CACYKGGAQETQYF
cdr3_nt: TGTGCCTGTTACAAGGGGGGCGCCCAAGAGACCCAGTACTTC

clone_size: once
d_call: TRBD2
v_call: TRBV29-1
j_call: TRBJ2-3
cdr3_aa: CSFQAGGPTDTQYF
cdr3_nt: TGCAGCTTTCAAGCGGGAGGGCCCACAGATACGCAGTATTTT

clone_size: .
d_call: .
v_call: TRBV2
j_call: TRBJ1-4
cdr3_aa: CASTGLVTNEKLFF
cdr3_nt: TGTGCCAGCACTGGGTTGGTAACTAATGAAAAACTGTTTTTT

clone_size: once
d_call: TRBD2
v_call: TRBV9
j_call: TRBJ2-3
cdr3_aa: CASSPGLAGGTQYF
cdr3_nt: TGTGCCAGCAGCCCGGGACTAGCGGGGGGGACGCAGTATTTT

clone_size: .
d_call: .
v_call: TRBV7-8
j_call: TRBJ2-7
cdr3_aa: CASSYGLFYEQYF
cdr3_nt: TGTGCCAGCAGCTACGGACTCTTCTACGAGCAGTACTTC

clone_size: .
d_call: .
v_call: TRBV2
j_call: TRBJ2-7
cdr3_aa: CASSVRDIYEQYF
cdr3_nt: TGTGCCAGCAGTGTCCGGGACATCTACGAGCAGTACTTC

clone_size: .
d_call: .
v_call: TRBV19
j_call: TRBJ1-5
cdr3_aa: CASSGGGAAQPQHF
cdr3_nt: TGTGCCAGTAGTGGGGGGGGCGCGGCTCAGCCCCAGCATTTT

clone_size: .
d_call: TRBD1
v_call: TRBV6-5
j_call: TRBJ1-2
cdr3_aa: CASSYPGQVGGYTF
cdr3_nt: TGTGCCAGCAGTTATCCGGGACAGGTGGGAGGCTACACCTTC

clone_size: once
d_call: TRBD1
v_call: TRBV28
j_call: TRBJ1-5
cdr3_aa: CASSLPGTGNNQPQHF
cdr3_nt: TGTGCCAGCAGTTTACCCGGGACAGGGAACAATCAGCCCCAGCATTTT

clone_size: .
d_call: .
v_call: TRBV10-3
j_call: TRBJ2-7
cdr3_aa: CAISVGGSEQYF
cdr3_nt: TGTGCCATCAGTGTGGGGGGCAGCGAGCAGTACTTC

clone_size: .
d_call: TRBD1
v_call: TRBV11-3
j_call: TRBJ2-5
cdr3_aa: CASSLGTGHQETQYF
cdr3_nt: TGTGCCAGCAGCTTAGGGACAGGACACCAAGAGACCCAGTACTTC

clone_size: few
d_call: .
v_call: TRBV5-5
j_call: TRBJ1-2
cdr3_aa: CASSLRTDAYGYTF
cdr3_nt: TGTGCCAGCAGCTTGAGGACAGATGCCTATGGCTACACCTTC

clone_size: few
d_call: .
v_call: TRBV9
j_call: TRBJ1-2
cdr3_aa: CASSANLANYGYTF
cdr3_nt: TGTGCCAGCAGCGCTAATCTGGCCAACTATGGCTACACCTTC

clone_size: .
d_call: TRBD2
v_call: TRBV6-1
j_call: TRBJ2-7
cdr3_aa: CASSELGGGIPYEQYF
cdr3_nt: TGTGCCAGCAGTGAACTCGGCGGGGGGATACCCTACGAGCAGTACTTC